The rows below give T cell receptor beta chains drawn from one sample of a study of cytomegalovirus exposure and HLA in healthy donors. The data were produced by immunoSEQ multiplex PCR, yet TCRdb's version contains in-frame clones alone and is incomplete. The sample lists about 83,000 clones; roughly 79% were seen once. Sequencing input: PBMCs. These receptors came from a woman between 25 and 40 years old in good health and CMV-seronegative. The CDR3 runs from the conserved cysteine through the conserved F or W. A D gene is named only where the DNA matches it firmly. Clone size is given for some rows only: seen once, a few or many times, or a class if the clone is expanded.

abundance,d_gene,j_gene,len,v_gene,CDR3nt,CDR3aa
.,TRBD2,TRBJ2-1,17,TRBV9,TGTGCCAGCAGCGTAGATCCAGGACTAGCGGTCTACAATGAGCAGTTCTTC,CASSVDPGLAVYNEQFF
few,TRBD1,TRBJ1-5,16,TRBV28,TGTGCCAGCAGTTTGACCGGGACAGGGGCACGTCAGCCCCAGCATTTT,CASSLTGTGARQPQHF
.,TRBD1,TRBJ2-1,18,TRBV9,TGTGCCAGCAGCGTAGCTTTAGGACAGGGGGGGTCCTACAATGAGCAGTTCTTC,CASSVALGQGGSYNEQFF
.,.,TRBJ1-4,15,TRBV2,TGTGCCAGCAGTGAAGCGCGGGGGCGCAATGAAAAACTGTTTTTT,CASSEARGRNEKLFF
.,TRBD1,TRBJ2-7,15,TRBV4-2,TGTGCCAGCAGCCAAGATCGCGGACAGGCCTACGAGCAGTGCTTC,CASSQDRGQAYEQCF
.,.,TRBJ2-1,17,TRBV27,TGTGCCAGCAGTCCGAGGGACTTGTTCAGCTCCTACAATGAGCAGTTCTTC,CASSPRDLFSSYNEQFF
.,.,TRBJ1-4,14,TRBV2,TGTGCCACCTTGTTTGACTATAACAATGAAAAACTGTTTTTT,CATLFDYNNEKLFF
few,.,TRBJ2-7,13,TRBV18,TGTGCCAGCTCACCACGGCCAGGTTACGAGCAGTACTTC,CASSPRPGYEQYF
once,TRBD1,TRBJ2-7,17,TRBV7-3,TGTGCCAGCAGCTACCGATCCGGTGGGGACAGACTCTACGAGCAGTACTTC,CASSYRSGGDRLYEQYF
.,TRBD1,TRBJ1-4,17,TRBV28,TGTGCCAGCAGTTTAACCCGGGGGGACAGGGTTAATGAAAAACTGTTTTTT,CASSLTRGDRVNEKLFF
.,TRBD1,TRBJ2-7,15,TRBV27,TGTGCCAGCAGTCCTACCCGGACAGGGTCCTACGAGCAGTACTTC,CASSPTRTGSYEQYF
once,.,TRBJ1-4,14,TRBV2,TGTGCCAGCAGTGTCCAGACAACTAATGAAAAACTGTTTTTT,CASSVQTTNEKLFF
.,.,TRBJ2-3,15,TRBV19,TGTGCCAGTAGTATATGGAGCGGAAGCACAGATACGCAGTATTTT,CASSIWSGSTDTQYF
once,.,TRBJ1-4,17,TRBV28,TGTGCCAGCAGTTCTCAGGGGTTGGGGGCAACTAATGAAAAACTGTTTTTT,CASSSQGLGATNEKLFF
.,.,TRBJ2-7,13,TRBV6-6,TGTGCCAGCAGTTACGTTGGCCCGAGGGAGCAGTACTTC,CASSYVGPREQYF
.,.,TRBJ2-3,16,TRBV18,TGTGCCAGCTCACCGAGGCTCGCGCTGCCCACAGATACGCAGTATTTT,CASSPRLALPTDTQYF
.,TRBD1,TRBJ2-1,16,TRBV5-6,TGTGCCAGCAGCTTCGACAGGGGACGTATCGGCAATGAGCAGTTCTTC,CASSFDRGRIGNEQFF
.,TRBD1,TRBJ1-2,17,TRBV5-1,TGCGCCAGCAGCCTAGGGACAGGGGGGCTCTCTCTAGATGGCTACACCTTC,CASSLGTGGLSLDGYTF
few,.,TRBJ1-3,15,TRBV4-1,TGCGCCAGCAGCCAAGTGGCCGGGCCAGGAGGCACCATATATTTT,CASSQVAGPGGTIYF
few,TRBD1,TRBJ2-5,16,TRBV15,TGTGCCACCAGCAGAGGCAGGACAGGGGGACGAGAGACCCAGTACTTC,CATSRGRTGGRETQYF
.,TRBD1,TRBJ2-7,15,TRBV18,TGTGCCAGCTCCCCTACAGAGACAGGGGCCCACGAGCAGTACTTC,CASSPTETGAHEQYF
.,TRBD1,TRBJ2-7,13,TRBV25-1,TGTGCCAGCGGACAGGTGGGGACCTACGAGCAGTACTTC,CASGQVGTYEQYF
once,TRBD1,TRBJ2-1,14,TRBV5-1,TGCGCCAGCAGCTTTGAGGGACAGGCAGAAGAGCAGTTCTTC,CASSFEGQAEEQFF
.,TRBD2,TRBJ2-1,16,TRBV5-4,TGTGCCAGCAGCTTGAGCCTAGCGGACTCCTACAATGAGCAGTTCTTC,CASSLSLADSYNEQFF
.,TRBD1,TRBJ2-7,14,TRBV10-1,TGCGCCAGCAGTTCCGGGACAGCCTCCTACGAGCAGTACTTC,CASSSGTASYEQYF
.,TRBD1,TRBJ1-2,16,TRBV15,TGTGCCACCAGCAGCGATGTGACAGGGGGCAACTATGGCTACACCTTC,CATSSDVTGGNYGYTF
.,TRBD2,TRBJ2-1,13,TRBV29-1,TGCAGCGTTGAGGGACTAGCTGTCGATGAGCAGTTCTTC,CSVEGLAVDEQFF
.,.,TRBJ2-1,12,TRBV7-3,TGTGCCAGCAGTATCCAGGGTTATGAGCAGTTCTTC,CASSIQGYEQFF
.,TRBD2,TRBJ2-7,15,TRBV7-8,TGTGCCAGCAGCTTAGGGACTAGCGGGAGTTACGAGCAGTACTTC,CASSLGTSGSYEQYF
.,TRBD1,TRBJ1-5,13,TRBV28,TGTGCCGGCGGGACAGATAGCAATCAGCCCCAGCATTTT,CAGGTDSNQPQHF
.,TRBD1,TRBJ1-1,17,TRBV2,TGTGCCAGCACTTTCCGGGACAGTGAAGTAGCGTCCACTGAAGCTTTCTTT,CASTFRDSEVASTEAFF
.,.,TRBJ2-5,12,TRBV30,TGTGCCTGGAGTCGGAGACAAGAGACCCAGTACTTC,CAWSRRQETQYF
.,.,TRBJ2-3,16,TRBV21-1,TGTGCCAGCAGCAAGGGACTAGCGGGTGGCACAGATACGCAGTATTTT,CASSKGLAGGTDTQYF
.,TRBD1,TRBJ2-5,15,TRBV5-4,TGTGCCAGCAGCGGAGGGACAGGGTTCAGGCAGACCCAGTACTTC,CASSGGTGFRQTQYF
.,.,TRBJ2-1,15,TRBV5-4,TGTGCCAGCAGTCGACCGGGCGGGTCTTACAATGAGCAGTTCTTC,CASSRPGGSYNEQFF
.,TRBD1,TRBJ1-2,17,TRBV23-1,TGCGCCAGCAGTCAATGGACAGGGGGCGAACTAACGGGGGGCTACACCTTC,CASSQWTGGELTGGYTF
.,TRBD2,TRBJ2-7,13,TRBV7-9,TGTGCCAGCAAGACAGCGGGAGGCTACGAGCAGTACTTC,CASKTAGGYEQYF
.,TRBD2,TRBJ2-3,15,TRBV28,TGTGCCAGCCGCCCGCCGACTAGCGGGAGGGGTACGCAGTATTTT,CASRPPTSGRGTQYF
.,.,TRBJ1-6,16,TRBV10-3,TGTGCCATCAGTGAGTCGAACCGACAGATAGATTCACCCCTCCACTTT,CAISESNRQIDSPLHF
.,.,TRBJ2-1,16,TRBV25-1,TGTGCCAGCAGTCTGAGAGGAGGTTTTATCTACAATGAGCAGTTCTTC,CASSLRGGFIYNEQFF
.,TRBD2,TRBJ2-7,16,TRBV5-4,TGTGCCAGCAGCGCGAATGGACTAGCGGGAGTTTACGAGCAGTACTTC,CASSANGLAGVYEQYF
.,.,TRBJ1-6,13,TRBV11-3,TGTGCCAGCAGCCCGGGTCAGAATTCACCCCTCCACTTT,CASSPGQNSPLHF
once,.,TRBJ1-2,13,TRBV19,TGTGCCAGTAGTACCGGGATACTCTATGGCTACACCTTC,CASSTGILYGYTF
.,TRBD1,TRBJ2-3,15,TRBV6-1,TGTGCCAGCAGTGATGTGGGACAGGGCACAGATACGCAGTATTTT,CASSDVGQGTDTQYF
.,TRBD2,TRBJ2-1,16,TRBV9,TGTGCCAGCAGCGTAGCTGCGACTAGCGCGGGGAATGAGCAGTTCTTC,CASSVAATSAGNEQFF